Listed here are 17 T cell receptor beta chains from one sample, sequenced in a study of early T cells in non-severe SARS-CoV-2 infection. TCRdb fed the 5' RACE reads into MiXCR, producing one record per CDR3 protein. Among some 32,000 distinct CDR3 sequences, around 7% were seen once, and the ten largest hold roughly 35%. Sequencing input: whole blood. These receptors were obtained from an adult who was a healthcare worker with PCR-confirmed SARS-CoV-2 infection or an uninfected control (not recorded which).

Many counts were recorded for this clonotype. The V gene is TRBV7-2, the J gene TRBJ2-3; TRBD1 aligns across 8 bases. The CDR3 consists of 16 residues. With V trimmed by 3 bases and J by 6 bases, 11 bases remained unmatched. Germline loops: CDR1 SGHTA, CDR2 FQGNSA. The CDR3 DNA sequence: TGTGCCAGCAGCTTCGGCGGACAGGGTAATTCGGATACGCAGTATTTT. It translates to CASSFGGQGNSDTQYF.

The V call is TRBV7-6, the J call TRBJ2-3; D uncertain. The germline V and J ends were trimmed by 7 bases and 2 bases, with 13 bases remaining between them. Germline lookup yields CDR1 SGHVS and CDR2 FNYEAQ. The CDR3 loop spans 14 amino acids. The CDR3 here is CASTNFGFTDTQYF. As DNA, the CDR3 is TGTGCCAGCACAAACTTTGGGTTCACAGATACGCAGTATTTT.

The table lists this clonotype with many counts. This chain connects TRBV10-3 to TRBJ1-6; D gene uncertain. Germline-derived CDR1 and CDR2 are ENHRY and SYGVKD. The CDR3 has 12 residues. Deletions cut 4 bases from V and 7 bases from J, with 5 bases between. The CDR3 bases are TGTGCCATCAGTGGGAAAAATTCACCCCTCCACTTT. Its translation is CAISGKNSPLHF.

This clonotype was detected a few times. Being one base from a much bigger clone, this may be a read error. The chain couples TRBV7-2 to TRBJ2-1, with D uncertain. Germline assignment: CDR1 SGHTA and CDR2 FQGNSA. Deletions cut 0 bases from V and 3 bases from J, with 9 bases between. This CDR3 has 15 amino acids. Here the CDR3 DNA reads TGTACCAGCAGCTTAGCTGGGCAGGACTACAATGAGCAGTTCTTC. It translates to CTSSLAGQDYNEQFF.

V and J are TRBV15 and TRBJ2-5, with D perhaps matching TRBD2 (5 bases). The CDR3 runs 14 residues. Germline V lookup: CDR1 LNHNV, CDR2 YYDKDF (reference sequence). The V end lost 0 bases, the J end lost 5 bases, and 10 bases lay between the germline ends. For the CDR3, the DNA is TGTGCCACCAGCAGAGATCGGGGTGGGGAGACCCAGTACTTC. It translates to CATSRDRGGETQYF.

This clonotype was seen repeatedly, ten times or more. The V call is TRBV3-1, the J call TRBJ2-5; 11 bases fit TRBD1. The J segment lost 5 bases and the V segment lost 4 bases, leaving 6 bases of the junction unmatched. Germline CDR1 LGHDT, CDR2 YNNKEL (reference sequence). The CDR3 length is 15 residues. CDR3 sequence: CASSLRTGGLETQYF. The CDR3, as DNA: TGTGCCAGCAGCCTACGGACAGGGGGCTTGGAGACCCAGTACTTC.

V gene TRBV11-2 combines with J gene TRBJ2-5; D is possibly TRBD2 (5 bases). CDR3 size: 15 residues. Germline CDR1 reads SGHAT; CDR2 reads FQNNGV. V was shortened by 2 bases and J by 5 bases, with 15 bases between the two germline ends. Here the CDR3 reads CASSLQGLQGETQYF. The CDR3 bases are TGTGCCAGCAGCTTACAAGGACTGCAAGGGGAGACCCAGTACTTC.

Ten or more counts support this clonotype. CDR3 DNA: TGTGCCAGTAGGCCGGGACAGGCTACTAACTATGGCTACACCTTC. It is translated as CASRPGQATNYGYTF. The rearrangement uses TRBV19 and TRBJ1-2; 8 bases map to TRBD1. With V trimmed by 6 bases and J by 0 bases, 6 bases remained unmatched. Per the germline V gene, CDR1 is LNHDA and CDR2 is SQIVND (reference sequence). The CDR3 runs 15 residues. Together with reference TRBV19 and TRBJ1-2, the CDR3 gives the full variable domain: DGGITQSPKYLFRKEGQNVTLSCEQNLNHDAMYWYRQDPGQGLRLIYYSQIVNDFQKGDIAEGYSVSREKKESFPLTVTSAQKNPTAFYLCASRPGQATNYGYTFGSGTRLTVV.

This clonotype was seen ten or more times. Here the CDR3 reads CASSLGLTGMRGYTF. DNA for the CDR3: TGTGCCAGCAGCTTGGGGCTTACAGGGATGAGAGGCTACACCTTC. The chain has TRBV7-2 and TRBJ1-2; a possible D gene is TRBD1 (6 bases). This CDR3 region has 15 residues. V was clipped by 3 bases and J by 8 bases, with 19 bases between them. Germline V gives CDR1 SGHTA, CDR2 FQGNSA.

This clonotype was observed at least ten times. The chain couples TRBV27 to TRBJ1-4; 7 bases line up with TRBD1. Germline V CDR1 and CDR2: MNHEY, SMNVEV (reference sequence). The CDR3 extends over 14 amino acids. Trimming removed 6 bases from V and 4 bases from J; junction bases left unmatched: 5. Written as DNA, the CDR3 is TGTGCCAGCAGAACAGGGGTCCTTAATGAAAAACTGTTTTTT. Its translation: CASRTGVLNEKLFF. Supplemented by reference TRBV27 and TRBJ1-4, the full variable domain reads EAQVTQNPRYLITVTGKKLTVTCSQNMNHEYMSWYRQDPGLGLRQIYYSMNVEVTDKGDVPEGYKVSRKEKRNFPLILESPSPNQTSLYFCASRTGVLNEKLFFGSGTQLSVL.

The rearrangement uses TRBV20-1 and TRBJ1-2, with D possibly TRBD1 on 6 matching bases. CDR3 length: 11 residues. Deletions cut 7 bases from V and 8 bases from J, with 14 bases between. Germline V lookup: CDR1 DFQATT, CDR2 SNEGSKA (reference sequence). CDR3 coding DNA: TGCAGTGGCATGCAGGGGCTGGGCTACACCTTC. Translation gives CSGMQGLGYTF.

This clonotype showed up many times. The chain joins TRBV7-6 to TRBJ1-1; D is uncertain. V gave up 5 bases and J gave up 0 bases, with 10 bases separating them. Germline values: CDR1 SGHVS, CDR2 FNYEAQ. The CDR3 consists of 14 residues. The CDR3 spells CASSPPSLNTEAFF. The CDR3 DNA is TGTGCCAGCAGCCCCCCCTCCTTGAACACTGAAGCTTTCTTT.

This clonotype appeared a few times. The chain joins TRBV12-3 or TRBV12-4 to TRBJ2-5; D might be TRBD2 (5 bases). V lost 3 bases to trimming and J lost 5 bases, with 13 bases between them. The length of the CDR3 is 14 residues. The chain's CDR3 is CASSLKRIMETQYF. The CDR3 DNA reads TGTGCCAGCAGTTTGAAGCGGATAATGGAGACCCAGTACTTC.

The sample holds many counts of this clonotype. The rearrangement joins TRBV28 to TRBJ2-3, with D possibly called TRBD1 or TRBD2 (6 bases each). The V and J ends lost 3 bases and 5 bases respectively, with 15 bases between them. Per the germline V gene, CDR1 is MDHEN and CDR2 is SYDVKM. The CDR3 spans 15 residues. This chain's CDR3 is CASSFLDGGGDTQYF. For the CDR3, the DNA is TGTGCCAGCAGTTTTCTAGACGGAGGGGGAGATACGCAGTATTTT.

This clonotype has at least ten counts. The chain links TRBV28 to TRBJ1-1, with 7 bases lining up with TRBD1. Germline lookup yields CDR1 MDHEN and CDR2 SYDVKM. CDR3 size: 16 residues. The junction had 6 bases not matched to a gene; V was cut back by 1 base and J by 1 base. CDR3 sequence reads: CASSLFGNRGNTEAFF. CDR3 in DNA: TGTGCCAGCAGTTTATTCGGAAACAGGGGGAACACTGAAGCTTTCTTT.

There are many counts of this clonotype. The V and J genes are TRBV7-2 and TRBJ2-7; D gene ambiguous. This CDR3 is 13 amino acids long. Trimming cost V 1 base and J 2 bases, with 6 bases left between them. Germline CDR1 SGHTA, CDR2 FQGNSA. The CDR3 DNA sequence: TGTGCCAGCAGCTTAGATCACCCCTACGAGCAGTACTTC. Protein: CASSLDHPYEQYF.

There are many counts of this clonotype. This chain connects TRBV28 to TRBJ1-4; 12 positions match TRBD1. This CDR3 region has 19 residues. CDR1 and CDR2 (germline): MDHEN, SYDVKM. V was pared by 6 bases and J by 8 bases, with 19 bases of the junction left unmatched. The DNA of the CDR3 is TGTGCCAGCAGCCTACTAACCGGGACAGGGGGCGAAAGTAGGGAAAAACTGTTTTTT. Its translation is CASSLLTGTGGESREKLFF.